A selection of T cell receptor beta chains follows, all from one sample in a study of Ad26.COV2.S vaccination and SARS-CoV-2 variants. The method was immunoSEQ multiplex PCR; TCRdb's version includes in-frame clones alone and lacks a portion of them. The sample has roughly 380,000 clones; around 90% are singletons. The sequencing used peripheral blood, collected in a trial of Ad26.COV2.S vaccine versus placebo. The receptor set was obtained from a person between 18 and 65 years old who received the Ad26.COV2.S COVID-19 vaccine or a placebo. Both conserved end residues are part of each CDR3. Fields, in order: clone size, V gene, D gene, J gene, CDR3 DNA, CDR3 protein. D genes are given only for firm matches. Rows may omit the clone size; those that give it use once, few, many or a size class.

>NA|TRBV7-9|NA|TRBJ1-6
TGTGCCAGCAGCTCTTGGGAATATAATTCACCCCTCCACTTT
CASSSWEYNSPLHF
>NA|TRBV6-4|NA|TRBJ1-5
TGTGCCAGCAGTGTCTTTTGGGGAGCGGATCAGCCCCAGCATTTT
CASSVFWGADQPQHF
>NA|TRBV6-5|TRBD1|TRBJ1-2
TGTGCCAGCAGTTACAAGGGGACAGGGACTAACTATGGCTACACCTTC
CASSYKGTGTNYGYTF
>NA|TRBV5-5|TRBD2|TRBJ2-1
TGTGCCAGCAGCCCTGCGGGGGGGCCTTTCGTCGATGAGCAGTTCTTC
CASSPAGGPFVDEQFF
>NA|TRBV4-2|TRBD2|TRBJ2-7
TGTGCCAGCAGCCATTCGACTAGCCGTCCTGGGGAGCAGTACTTC
CASSHSTSRPGEQYF
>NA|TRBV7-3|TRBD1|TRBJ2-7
TGTGCCTCCGGGACAGGGAACGAGCAGTACTTC
CASGTGNEQYF
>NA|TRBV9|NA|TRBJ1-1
TGTGCCAGCAGCGTAAGGGGGGCTGAGAACACTGAAGCTTTCTTT
CASSVRGAENTEAFF
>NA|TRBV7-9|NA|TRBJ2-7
TGTGCCAGCAGCTTATCTGGTTCTGAGGGGGACGGAGCCTACGAGCAGTACTTC
CASSLSGSEGDGAYEQYF
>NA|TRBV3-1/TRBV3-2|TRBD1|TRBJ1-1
TGTGCCAGCAGCCAAGACACCAGGGGGACTGAAGCTTTCTTT
CASSQDTRGTEAFF
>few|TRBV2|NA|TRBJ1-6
TGTGCCAGCAGTGGGGTTGGCGTGGGGTCACACTCACCCCTCCACTTT
CASSGVGVGSHSPLHF
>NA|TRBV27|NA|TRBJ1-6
TGTGCCAGCAGTTTAAGGGTTGGTCCGGGGATTGGGATTAATTCACCCCTCCACTTT
CASSLRVGPGIGINSPLHF
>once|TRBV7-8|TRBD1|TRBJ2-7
TGTGCCAGCAGCTTAGATGGACAGGAGTACTTC
CASSLDGQEYF
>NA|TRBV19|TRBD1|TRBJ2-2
TGTGCCAGTAGTCAGCCCGGGACAGCAAACACCGGGGAGCTGTTTTTT
CASSQPGTANTGELFF
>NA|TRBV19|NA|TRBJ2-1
TGTGCCAGTAGTATAGGGGGGAAAGGGTATGAGCAGTTCTTC
CASSIGGKGYEQFF
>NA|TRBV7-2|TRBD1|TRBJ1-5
TGTGCCAGCAGCTCCTGGGACAGGGTTCGGAATCAGCCCCAGCATTTT
CASSSWDRVRNQPQHF
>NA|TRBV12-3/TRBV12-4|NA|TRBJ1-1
TGTGCCAGCAGTCCAACATCCCCCAGGGCTTTCTTT
CASSPTSPRAFF
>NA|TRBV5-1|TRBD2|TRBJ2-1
TGCGCCAGCAGCCCTACCACTAGCGGGGTCTACAATGAGCAGTTCTTC
CASSPTTSGVYNEQFF
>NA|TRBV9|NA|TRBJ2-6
TGTGCCAGCAGCGTCCAGGGGAATTTTGGGGCCAACGTCCTGACTTTC
CASSVQGNFGANVLTF
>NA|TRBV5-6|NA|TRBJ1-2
TGTGCCAGCAGCCGCGGGACCCCAAGTTATAGCTACACCTTC
CASSRGTPSYSYTF
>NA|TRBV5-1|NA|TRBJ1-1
TGCGCCAGCAGCTTGGACATTTCCATGAACACTGAAGCTTTCTTT
CASSLDISMNTEAFF
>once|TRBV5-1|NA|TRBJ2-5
TGCGCCAGCAGGGGCGGGTACCAAGAGACCCAGTACTTC
CASRGGYQETQYF
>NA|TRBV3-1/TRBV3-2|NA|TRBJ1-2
TGTGCCAGCAGCCAAAGCCTGGAAAGTGGCTACACCTTC
CASSQSLESGYTF
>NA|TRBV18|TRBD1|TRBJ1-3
TGTGCCAGCTCACACGGACAGGGTGGTTCTGGAAACACCATATATTTT
CASSHGQGGSGNTIYF
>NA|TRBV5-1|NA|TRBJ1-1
TGCGCCAGCAGCTTGCTAGGAGGAACTGAAGCTTTCTTT
CASSLLGGTEAFF
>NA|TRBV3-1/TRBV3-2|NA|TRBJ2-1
TGTGCCAGCAGCCAAGATCCGCAGTCCTACAATGAGCAGTTCTTC
CASSQDPQSYNEQFF
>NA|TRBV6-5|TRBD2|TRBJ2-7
TGTGCCAGCAGTTACTCGATTATAGCGGGGTCTCGGCAGTACTTC
CASSYSIIAGSRQYF
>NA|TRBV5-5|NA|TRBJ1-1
TGTGCCAGCAGCTTACGACCCCAAATTAACACTGAAGCTTTCTTT
CASSLRPQINTEAFF
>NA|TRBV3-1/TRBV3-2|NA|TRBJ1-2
TGTGCCAGCAGCCATAGGTATGGCTACACCTTC
CASSHRYGYTF
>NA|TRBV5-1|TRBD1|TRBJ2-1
TGCGCCAGCAGCCTGGGGCAGGGGGCCTACAATGAGCAGTTCTTC
CASSLGQGAYNEQFF
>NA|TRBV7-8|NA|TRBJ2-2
TGTGCCAGCAGCGCACAGAACACCGGGGAGCTGTTTTTT
CASSAQNTGELFF
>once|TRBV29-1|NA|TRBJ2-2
TGCAGCGGGGATTACACCGGGGAGCTGTTTTTT
CSGDYTGELFF